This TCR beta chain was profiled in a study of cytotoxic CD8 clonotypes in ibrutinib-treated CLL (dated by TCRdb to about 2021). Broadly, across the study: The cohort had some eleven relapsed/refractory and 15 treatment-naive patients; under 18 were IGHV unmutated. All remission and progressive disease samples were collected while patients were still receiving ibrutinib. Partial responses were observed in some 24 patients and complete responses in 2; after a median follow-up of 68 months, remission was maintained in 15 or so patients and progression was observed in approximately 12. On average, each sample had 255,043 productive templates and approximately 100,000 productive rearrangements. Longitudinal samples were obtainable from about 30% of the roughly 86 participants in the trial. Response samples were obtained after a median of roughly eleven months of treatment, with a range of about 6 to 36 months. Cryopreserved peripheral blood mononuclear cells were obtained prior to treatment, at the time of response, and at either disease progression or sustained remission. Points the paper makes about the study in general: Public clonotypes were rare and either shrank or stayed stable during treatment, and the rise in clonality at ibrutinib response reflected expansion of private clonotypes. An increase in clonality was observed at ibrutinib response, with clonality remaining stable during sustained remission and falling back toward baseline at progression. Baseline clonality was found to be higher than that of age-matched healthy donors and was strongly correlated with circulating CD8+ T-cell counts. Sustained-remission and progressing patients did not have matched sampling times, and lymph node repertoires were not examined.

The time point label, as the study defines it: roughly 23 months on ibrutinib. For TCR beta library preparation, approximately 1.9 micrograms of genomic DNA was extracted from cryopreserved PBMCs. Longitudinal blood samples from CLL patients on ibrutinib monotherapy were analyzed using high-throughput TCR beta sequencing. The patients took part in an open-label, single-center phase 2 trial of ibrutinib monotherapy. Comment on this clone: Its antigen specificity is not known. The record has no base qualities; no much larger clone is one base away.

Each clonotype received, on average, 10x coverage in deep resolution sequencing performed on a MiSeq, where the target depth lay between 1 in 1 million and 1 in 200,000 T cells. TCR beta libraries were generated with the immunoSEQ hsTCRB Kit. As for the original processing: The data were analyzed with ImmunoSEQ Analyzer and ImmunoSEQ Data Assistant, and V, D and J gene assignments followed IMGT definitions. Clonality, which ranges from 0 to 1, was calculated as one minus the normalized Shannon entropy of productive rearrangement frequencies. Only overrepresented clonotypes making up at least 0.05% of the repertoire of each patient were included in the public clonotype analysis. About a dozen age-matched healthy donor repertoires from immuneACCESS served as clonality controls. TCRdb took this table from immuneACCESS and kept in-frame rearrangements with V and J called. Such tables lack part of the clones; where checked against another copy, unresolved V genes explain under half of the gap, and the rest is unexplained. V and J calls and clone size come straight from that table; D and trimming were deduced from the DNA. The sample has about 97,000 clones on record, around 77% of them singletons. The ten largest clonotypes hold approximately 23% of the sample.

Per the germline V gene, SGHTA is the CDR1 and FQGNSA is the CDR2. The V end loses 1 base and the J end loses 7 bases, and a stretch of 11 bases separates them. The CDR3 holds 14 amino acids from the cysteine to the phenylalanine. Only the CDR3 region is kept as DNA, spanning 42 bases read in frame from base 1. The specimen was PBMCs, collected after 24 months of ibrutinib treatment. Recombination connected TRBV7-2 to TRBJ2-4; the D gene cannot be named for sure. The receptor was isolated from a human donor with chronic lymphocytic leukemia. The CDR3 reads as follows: CASSLGSRWNIQYF. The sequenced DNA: TGTGCCAGCAGCTTAGGCTCACGGTGGAACATTCAGTACTTC. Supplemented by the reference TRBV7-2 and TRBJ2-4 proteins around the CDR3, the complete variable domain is GAGVSQSPSNKVTEKGKDVELRCDPISGHTALYWYRQSLGQGLEFLIYFQGNSAPDKSGLPSDRFSAERTGGSVSTLTIQRTQQEDSAVYLCASSLGSRWNIQYFGAGTRLSVL.